The entry that follows covers one T cell receptor (beta chain) sequence. Antigen unknown. Other DNA sequences in this sample translate to the same CDR3. Genomic DNA per cell subset filled all wells of several immunoSEQ plates. Measured with immunoSEQ multiplex PCR; TCRdb has only the in-frame clones, and not every one. The sample records some 2.1 million clones, 93% being singletons. The record originates from a study of shared clonotypes between healthy human individuals. Study-wide findings and caveats: Non-shared clonotypes had lower generation probabilities than clonotypes shared by all four sorted-subset donors. The sampled material consisted only of blood, and tissue repertoires are likely to differ. Incomplete sequencing of sorted subsets was indicated by rarefaction despite large depth.

Naive CD8 cells lacked CD45RO and underwent positive selection for CCR7, leaving out terminally differentiated effector memory CD45RA+ cells. The germline V gene encodes CDR1 LNHDA and CDR2 SQIVND (reference sequence). J was trimmed by 5 bases and V by 6 bases; bases with no gene match: 6. The length of the CDR3 is 14 residues. The chain has TRBV19 and TRBJ2-2, with 7 positions matching TRBD2. The clonotype comes from a man younger than 35 in good health. Some clones in this sample may be carry-over from other donors' samples. The sample consisted of naive CD8+ T cells from PBMCs. CDR3 loop: CASSPGEGTGELFF. The CDR3, as DNA: TGTGCCAGTAGCCCGGGGGAGGGTACCGGGGAGCTGTTTTTT.